A selection of T cell receptor beta chains follows, all from one sample in a study of blood T cell repertoires in COVID-19. Using immunoSEQ multiplex PCR, the repertoire was profiled, and TCRdb retains in-frame clones only, with some absent. Of 140,000 to 150,000 clones listed, roughly 90% were seen once; the top ten hold about 4.1%. The sequenced sample consisted of PBMCs or T cells enriched from blood (not recorded which). These receptors all stem from a woman in her thirties or forties who had been exposed to COVID-19. CDR3s include the opening cysteine and the closing phenylalanine or tryptophan. The order of the fields is clone size, D gene, V gene, J gene, CDR3 protein, CDR3 DNA. The D gene is left open where the match is weak. Expanded clones get a size class; other rows say once, few or many, or leave the size out.

.,.,TRBV2,TRBJ1-2,CASLPDGIYGYTF,TGTGCCAGCCTACCGGACGGGATCTATGGCTACACCTTC
.,.,TRBV7-8,TRBJ1-6,CASSLARENSPLHF,TGTGCCAGCAGCTTAGCTCGGGAGAATTCACCCCTCCACTTT
once,TRBD2,TRBV7-3,TRBJ2-1,CASSLFSGGTNNEQFF,TGTGCCAGCAGCTTATTCTCGGGGGGGACGAACAATGAGCAGTTCTTC
.,.,TRBV20-1,TRBJ1-3,CSGGVGNTIYF,TGCAGTGGGGGGGTTGGAAACACCATATATTTT
.,.,TRBV19,TRBJ1-2,CASSIITTGPSLYGYTF,TGTGCCAGTAGTATTATTACGACAGGTCCTTCTCTCTATGGCTACACCTTC
.,TRBD1,TRBV6-5,TRBJ1-1,CASSSRTGSGTEAFF,TGTGCCAGCAGTTCCAGGACAGGGAGTGGCACTGAAGCTTTCTTT
.,.,TRBV7-9,TRBJ2-7,CASSSPWTSSGEQYF,TGTGCCAGCAGCTCCCCCTGGACTTCCTCTGGGGAGCAGTACTTC
.,.,TRBV7-6,TRBJ1-3,CASSLDTPDSSLSGNTIYF,TGTGCCAGCAGCTTAGATACCCCGGACAGTTCCCTTTCTGGAAACACCATATATTTT
.,TRBD1,TRBV18,TRBJ1-2,CASSPNPTGSNYGYTF,TGTGCCAGCTCACCAAACCCGACAGGGAGCAACTATGGCTACACCTTC
.,TRBD1,TRBV20-1,TRBJ1-5,CSASPGQRNQPQHF,TGCAGTGCTAGTCCGGGACAGCGCAATCAGCCCCAGCATTTT
.,.,TRBV7-2,TRBJ2-1,CASSLSRGEQFF,TGTGCCAGCAGCTTGAGTCGGGGTGAGCAGTTCTTC
.,.,TRBV6-2/TRBV6-3,TRBJ1-1,CASSYSRLYTEAFF,TGTGCCAGCAGTTACTCGAGGCTATACACTGAAGCTTTCTTT
.,TRBD2,TRBV7-6,TRBJ2-5,CASSLVVSGGAETQYF,TGTGCCAGCAGCTTAGTTGTGAGCGGGGGGGCCGAGACCCAGTACTTC
few,TRBD1,TRBV5-1,TRBJ2-2,CASSQGQINTGELFF,TGCGCCAGCTCCCAGGGACAGATTAACACCGGGGAGCTGTTTTTT
.,TRBD1,TRBV11-3,TRBJ2-7,CASSTGGYEQYF,TGTGCCAGCAGCACAGGGGGATACGAGCAGTACTTC
.,.,TRBV4-3,TRBJ1-1,CASSQLSSGGNTEAFF,TGCGCCAGCAGCCAACTATCTTCCGGGGGGAACACTGAAGCTTTCTTT
.,.,TRBV19,TRBJ2-3,CASRSSGFGTDTQYF,TGTGCCAGTAGATCGAGCGGGTTTGGGACAGATACGCAGTATTTT
.,.,TRBV5-6,TRBJ1-5,CASSFRQNPSNQPQHF,TGTGCCAGCAGCTTCCGACAGAACCCTAGCAATCAGCCCCAGCATTTT
.,.,TRBV6-5,TRBJ1-1,CAAGRAPPNTEAFF,TGTGCCGCGGGTAGGGCCCCTCCGAACACTGAAGCTTTCTTT
few,TRBD1,TRBV5-1,TRBJ1-1,CASSSQGDSPEAFF,TGCGCCAGCAGCTCCCAGGGGGACAGCCCTGAAGCTTTCTTT
.,.,TRBV10-2,TRBJ2-3,CASLLGTSTDTQYF,TGCGCCAGCCTTCTGGGGACTAGCACAGATACGCAGTATTTT
.,TRBD1,TRBV19,TRBJ1-4,CASSPLTGEGGKLFF,TGTGCCAGTAGTCCATTGACAGGGGAGGGCGGAAAACTGTTTTTT
.,TRBD1,TRBV5-4,TRBJ1-2,CASNLDRGDGYTF,TGTGCCAGCAACTTGGACAGGGGAGATGGCTACACCTTC
.,.,TRBV6-6,TRBJ2-7,CASSYPSEQYF,TGTGCCAGCAGTTACCCATCCGAGCAGTACTTC
.,TRBD1,TRBV10-3,TRBJ2-1,CAISLRTGGTNEQFF,TGTGCCATCAGTCTTCGGACAGGGGGGACCAATGAGCAGTTCTTC
.,.,TRBV7-2,TRBJ2-2,CASSLLPGNTGELFF,TGTGCCAGCAGCTTGTTACCGGGGAACACCGGGGAGCTGTTTTTT
.,.,TRBV10-3,TRBJ2-5,CAISGARGGETQYF,TGTGCCATCAGTGGGGCCCGAGGAGGGGAGACCCAGTACTTC
once,.,TRBV6-4,TRBJ2-1,CASSSQGRNEQFF,TGTGCCAGCAGTAGTCAGGGCCGTAATGAGCAGTTCTTC
.,TRBD2,TRBV7-9,TRBJ2-3,CASLHYRTSGEADTQYF,TGTGCCAGCCTTCACTATCGGACTAGCGGGGAGGCAGATACGCAGTATTTT
.,TRBD1,TRBV28,TRBJ1-5,CASSLGQGAFQPQHF,TGTGCCAGCAGTTTGGGGCAGGGGGCGTTTCAGCCCCAGCATTTT
.,.,TRBV9,TRBJ2-3,CASSVDDGTLGGDTQYF,TGTGCCAGCAGCGTAGACGATGGGACTCTCGGTGGGGATACGCAGTATTTT
.,.,TRBV20-1,TRBJ1-1,CSGRGASEAFF,TGCAGTGGGCGGGGGGCATCCGAAGCTTTCTTT
.,.,TRBV4-1,TRBJ2-7,CASSQAGPGMKEEQYF,TGCGCCAGCAGCCAGGCCGGGCCAGGGATGAAGGAAGAGCAGTACTTC
.,TRBD2,TRBV4-3,TRBJ2-1,CASSQQLAGGNEQFF,TGCGCCAGCAGCCAACAACTAGCGGGAGGCAATGAGCAGTTCTTC
.,.,TRBV5-6,TRBJ2-4,CASSRTTVSQNIQYF,TGTGCCAGCAGCCGCACGACAGTCTCCCAAAACATTCAGTACTTC
few,TRBD2,TRBV18,TRBJ2-7,CASSPRGSGRDEQYF,TGTGCCAGCTCACCCAGGGGTAGCGGGAGGGACGAGCAGTACTTC
.,.,TRBV6-5,TRBJ2-3,CASSLSEEGADTQYF,TGTGCCAGCAGTTTATCGGAAGAGGGGGCAGATACGCAGTATTTT
.,TRBD1,TRBV5-1,TRBJ1-4,CASSYASGTGSEKLFF,TGCGCCAGCAGCTACGCATCCGGGACAGGGTCTGAAAAACTGTTTTTT
many,.,TRBV5-1,TRBJ1-1,CASSFRSPGSTEAFF,TGCGCCAGCAGCTTTAGATCCCCGGGAAGCACTGAAGCTTTCTTT
.,TRBD1,TRBV5-1,TRBJ2-7,CASSLGDRATYEQYF,TGCGCCAGCAGCTTGGGAGACAGGGCCACCTACGAGCAGTACTTC
.,TRBD1,TRBV7-9,TRBJ2-7,CASSPGGTGSYEQYF,TGTGCCAGCAGCCCAGGCGGGACAGGGAGCTACGAGCAGTACTTC
.,TRBD1,TRBV27,TRBJ2-7,CASQQGPYEQYF,TGTGCCAGCCAACAGGGGCCCTACGAGCAGTACTTC
.,TRBD1,TRBV5-4,TRBJ1-1,CASSWRTGVNTEAFF,TGTGCCAGCAGCTGGAGGACAGGGGTGAACACTGAAGCTTTCTTT
once,.,TRBV9,TRBJ2-5,CASSPGTQEGETQYF,TGTGCCAGCAGCCCGGGGACTCAAGAAGGGGAGACCCAGTACTTC
few,TRBD2,TRBV5-4,TRBJ2-7,CASSGGRAPSGNYEQYF,TGTGCCAGCAGCGGGGGGAGGGCGCCTAGCGGTAACTACGAGCAGTACTTC
.,.,TRBV5-1,TRBJ1-6,CASSLDTPSQPLHF,TGCGCCAGCAGCTTGGACACACCCTCTCAACCCCTCCACTTT